This is a list of T cell receptor beta chains from one sample in a study of radiotherapy plus CTLA-4 blockade in lung cancer. Assay: immunoSEQ multiplex PCR; the TCRdb copy retains only in-frame clones and omits some. The repertoire holds 45,000 or so clones, more than 70% seen once, with around 10% in the top ten. The starting material was peripheral blood, obtained from a patient treated with radiotherapy plus ipilimumab. The source of these receptors is a human donor with non-small cell lung cancer who had stable disease on radiotherapy plus ipilimumab. CDR3s include the opening cysteine and the closing phenylalanine or tryptophan. The D gene is left open where the match is weak. Clone size is not always given. Where it is, it says once, few, many or a class for expanded clones.

clone_size: -; d_call: -; v_call: TRBV29-1; j_call: TRBJ2-7; cdr3_nt: TGCAGCGTTGTTGAAAACAACTACGAGCAGTACTTC; cdr3_aa: CSVVENNYEQYF
clone_size: -; d_call: -; v_call: TRBV19; j_call: TRBJ2-6; cdr3_nt: TGTGCCAGTAGTATAAACCCCGCCGGAGGGATCGGCTCTGGGGCCAACGTCCTGACTTTC; cdr3_aa: CASSINPAGGIGSGANVLTF
clone_size: -; d_call: TRBD1; v_call: TRBV10-2; j_call: TRBJ2-2; cdr3_nt: TGCGCCAGCAGCGGACAGGCGGACACCGGGGAGCTGTTTTTT; cdr3_aa: CASSGQADTGELFF
clone_size: -; d_call: TRBD1; v_call: TRBV6-1; j_call: TRBJ1-1; cdr3_nt: TGTGCCAGCAGTGGGTGGGGGACAGGGATTTTGTGGGCTTTCTTT; cdr3_aa: CASSGWGTGILWAFF
clone_size: -; d_call: -; v_call: TRBV15; j_call: TRBJ1-5; cdr3_nt: TGTGCCACCAGCAGAGTTCCACTTAGCAATCAGCCCCAGCATTTT; cdr3_aa: CATSRVPLSNQPQHF
clone_size: -; d_call: TRBD2; v_call: TRBV7-2; j_call: TRBJ2-5; cdr3_nt: TGTGCCAGCAGTTCCGAGACTAGCGGGACCCAGTACTTC; cdr3_aa: CASSSETSGTQYF
clone_size: few; d_call: TRBD2; v_call: TRBV6-4; j_call: TRBJ2-1; cdr3_nt: TGTGCCAGCAGTAAGACATCCGGGACTAATCATGAGCAGTTCTTC; cdr3_aa: CASSKTSGTNHEQFF
clone_size: -; d_call: -; v_call: TRBV20-1; j_call: TRBJ1-1; cdr3_nt: TGCAGTGCTAGTGACGAGGCTGAAGCTTTCTTT; cdr3_aa: CSASDEAEAFF
clone_size: -; d_call: TRBD1; v_call: TRBV6-1; j_call: TRBJ1-2; cdr3_nt: TGTGCCAGCCGGGACAGCTATGGCTACACCTTC; cdr3_aa: CASRDSYGYTF
clone_size: -; d_call: -; v_call: TRBV30; j_call: TRBJ1-2; cdr3_nt: TGTGCCTGGAGCCCCAGCCGGGGTAACGGCTACACCTTC; cdr3_aa: CAWSPSRGNGYTF
clone_size: -; d_call: -; v_call: TRBV6-1; j_call: TRBJ1-2; cdr3_nt: TGTGCCAGCAGCAGAAGGGAAAGTAATGGCTACACCTTC; cdr3_aa: CASSRRESNGYTF
clone_size: -; d_call: -; v_call: TRBV28; j_call: TRBJ1-3; cdr3_nt: TGTGCCAGCAGTTTATTGGCGGGGGACGGAAACACCATATATTTT; cdr3_aa: CASSLLAGDGNTIYF
clone_size: few; d_call: TRBD1; v_call: TRBV6-5; j_call: TRBJ1-1; cdr3_nt: TGTGCCAGCACCGGGACAGGGGCGAACACTGAAGCTTTCTTT; cdr3_aa: CASTGTGANTEAFF
clone_size: -; d_call: -; v_call: TRBV11-3; j_call: TRBJ1-1; cdr3_nt: TGTGCCAGCAGCTCCGGGGTGTCAAAGAACACTGAAGCTTTCTTT; cdr3_aa: CASSSGVSKNTEAFF
clone_size: -; d_call: -; v_call: TRBV11-2; j_call: TRBJ2-4; cdr3_nt: TGTGCCAGCAGCGAATCCAAACCGGGGTTGCAGTACTTC; cdr3_aa: CASSESKPGLQYF
clone_size: -; d_call: TRBD1; v_call: TRBV5-6; j_call: TRBJ2-2; cdr3_nt: TGTGCCAGCAGCGTCAGGGGGCAAGACACCGGGGAGCTGTTTTTT; cdr3_aa: CASSVRGQDTGELFF
clone_size: -; d_call: TRBD1; v_call: TRBV18; j_call: TRBJ1-2; cdr3_nt: TGTGCCAGCTCAACGGACAGGGTCCCTCCTCACTTTGGCTACACCTTC; cdr3_aa: CASSTDRVPPHFGYTF
clone_size: -; d_call: TRBD1; v_call: TRBV11-2; j_call: TRBJ2-5; cdr3_nt: TGTGCCAGCAGCCGTGGGACAGAACAAGAGACCCAGTACTTC; cdr3_aa: CASSRGTEQETQYF
clone_size: -; d_call: -; v_call: TRBV28; j_call: TRBJ1-2; cdr3_nt: TGTGCCAGCAGTTATTCTAGCTATGGCTACACCTTC; cdr3_aa: CASSYSSYGYTF
clone_size: -; d_call: -; v_call: TRBV11-2; j_call: TRBJ1-1; cdr3_nt: TGTGCCAGCAGCCCAGGGTGGAACACTGAAGCTTTCTTT; cdr3_aa: CASSPGWNTEAFF
clone_size: few; d_call: -; v_call: TRBV30; j_call: TRBJ1-6; cdr3_nt: TGTGCCTGGAACCCCGAACACTTGAATTCACCCCTCCACTTT; cdr3_aa: CAWNPEHLNSPLHF
clone_size: -; d_call: -; v_call: TRBV6-5; j_call: TRBJ2-7; cdr3_nt: TGTGCCAGCAGCTTCGGATACGAGCAGTACTTC; cdr3_aa: CASSFGYEQYF
clone_size: -; d_call: TRBD1; v_call: TRBV13; j_call: TRBJ2-2; cdr3_nt: TGTGCCAGCAGCCACGAGGACAGGGGGGGAACCGGGGAGCTGTTTTTT; cdr3_aa: CASSHEDRGGTGELFF
clone_size: -; d_call: -; v_call: TRBV5-1; j_call: TRBJ2-5; cdr3_nt: TGCGCCAGCAGCTCGACGGTCGGGTCCCAAGAGACCCAGTACTTC; cdr3_aa: CASSSTVGSQETQYF
clone_size: -; d_call: -; v_call: TRBV5-4; j_call: TRBJ2-2; cdr3_nt: TGTGCCAGCAGCTTGGAGCAGGTTGCCGGGGAGCTGTTTTTT; cdr3_aa: CASSLEQVAGELFF
clone_size: -; d_call: TRBD1; v_call: TRBV25-1; j_call: TRBJ1-4; cdr3_nt: TGTGCCAGCTGCGATTTCAGGGGGCCGGGTGAAAAACTGTTTTTT; cdr3_aa: CASCDFRGPGEKLFF